The 22 T cell receptor beta chains reported below all come from one sample, sequenced in a study of blood T cell repertoires in COVID-19. Generated by immunoSEQ multiplex PCR, the TCRdb table keeps only in-frame clones and is missing some. The sample has 300,000 or so clones; around 88% are singletons. What was sequenced was peripheral blood. The receptors originated from a woman in her twenties or thirties who had recovered from COVID-19.

This sequence joins TRBV29-1 and TRBJ1-4; D may be TRBD1 (6 bases). Germline V gene sequence: CDR1 SQVTM, CDR2 ANQGSEA. The ends were cut back, 4 bases at V and 5 bases at J, with 11 bases in the middle. CDR3 length: 13 residues. In DNA form, the CDR3 reads TGCAGCGTTGGCGGCAGGGGCAATGAAAAACTGTTTTTT. Protein: CSVGGRGNEKLFF.

This clone was found once. The chain recombines TRBV28 with TRBJ1-2; 7 bases are a match to TRBD1. There are 15 residues in the CDR3. V dropped 6 bases and J dropped 4; count of bases not matched to a gene: 11. Per germline, CDR1 MDHEN and CDR2 SYDVKM. The CDR3 DNA follows: TGTGCCAGCAGGGGTACACAGGGGAGTAGCTATGGCTACACCTTC. Amino acid sequence: CASRGTQGSSYGYTF.

The chain is built from TRBV4-3 and TRBJ2-7; the match to TRBD1 covers 12 bases. The V gene end was trimmed by 4 bases and the J gene end by 1 base; junction bases not matched to a gene: 14. The CDR3 sequence is 19 residues long. The V gene's germline CDR1 is LGHNA and CDR2 YSLEER. The CDR3 protein is CASSPGTGGSVFHSYEQYF. For the CDR3, the DNA is TGCGCCAGCAGCCCCGGGACAGGGGGCAGCGTATTTCATTCCTACGAGCAGTACTTC.

The count of this clone is one. This chain uses TRBV4-1 with TRBJ1-1; 8 nucleotides match TRBD1. V trimming: 4 bases; J trimming: 7 bases; junction bases outside the gene matches: 14. The CDR3 spans 16 residues. Germline-derived CDR1 and CDR2 are MGHRA and YSYEKL. In nucleotides, the CDR3 is TGCGCCAGCAGCCTTAACACTGGACAGGGTAGCTTTGAAGCTTTCTTT. Translated: CASSLNTGQGSFEAFF.

Concerning this clone itself: The same CDR3 arises from other DNA sequences in this sample as well. The rearrangement joins TRBV4-1 to TRBJ1-1; D is uncertain. In germline, CDR1 is MGHRA, CDR2 YSYEKL. CDR3 length: 15 amino acids. V was cut by 1 base and J by 0 bases, with 9 bases left in between. The CDR3 protein is CASSQGGGMNTEAFF. CDR3 in DNA: TGCGCCAGCAGCCAAGGAGGAGGCATGAACACTGAAGCTTTCTTT.

Regarding this clone: The same CDR3 is also encoded by other DNA sequences in this sample. CDR3 loop: CASSYSAGDYGYTF. CDR3 bases: TGTGCCAGCAGTTACTCGGCCGGGGACTATGGCTACACCTTC. This chain joins TRBV6-5 and TRBJ1-2; D is ambiguous. The CDR3 spans 14 residues. Germline V gives CDR1 MNHEY, CDR2 SVGAGI. V lost 0 bases and J lost 3, with 8 bases in between.

This chain uses TRBV7-9 with TRBJ2-1; D gene uncertain. The V and J ends lost 0 bases and 0 bases respectively, with 9 bases between them. Germline V CDR1 and CDR2: SEHNR, FQNEAQ (reference sequence). The CDR3 is 16 amino acids. The CDR3 loop reads CASSLAHLVSYNEQFF. The CDR3 nucleotides are TGTGCCAGCAGCTTAGCGCATCTAGTCTCCTACAATGAGCAGTTCTTC.

The rearrangement joins TRBV5-1 to TRBJ2-1; TRBD1 is a possible D gene (6 bases). Between the trimmed V and J ends, which lost 5 bases and 15 bases, there was a span of 21 bases. Germline V gene lookup returns CDR1 SGHRS and CDR2 YFSETQ. This CDR3 is 13 amino acids long. CDR3 bases: TGCGCCAGCAGTTTTATCACCCAGGGGATTCGGTTCTTC. Translating it yields CASSFITQGIRFF.

This chain joins TRBV2 and TRBJ2-7; 8 bases match TRBD2. Germline CDR1 is SNHLY and CDR2 is FYNNEI. After removal of 8 bases from V and 3 bases from J, the junction contained 15 bases not matched to a gene. The length of the CDR3 is 16 residues. CDR3 in DNA: TGTGCCAGCTGGATCACGGGACTAGACTCCATCTACGAGCAGTACTTC. The encoded protein is CASWITGLDSIYEQYF.

This sequence joins TRBV4-1 and TRBJ2-1; 13 bases are shared with TRBD2. Trimming took 0 bases from V and 10 from J; bases not matched to a gene: 3. The CDR3 is 15 residues long. The germline gives CDR1 MGHRA, CDR2 YSYEKL. CDR3 coding DNA: TGCGCCAGCAGCCAAGATAGACTAGCGGGGGGAGAGCAGTTCTTC. This translates into CASSQDRLAGGEQFF.

The chain is built from TRBV30 and TRBJ1-6; D might be TRBD1 (5 bases). The CDR3 loop spans 11 amino acids. Trimming took off 0 bases at V and 16 bases at J, with 10 bases between the two ends. Looked up from germline, CDR1 is GTSNPN and CDR2 is SVGIG (reference sequence). The DNA of the CDR3 is TGTGCCTGGAGTGTACGACAGAGACTCCACTTT. As protein: CAWSVRQRLHF.

This chain joins TRBV18 and TRBJ1-1; D may be TRBD1 (5 bases). The CDR3 extends over 15 amino acids. Trimming left V 0 bases short and J 4 bases short, with 12 bases between. The V gene's germline CDR1 is KGHSH and CDR2 LQKENI. CDR3 residues: CASSPPGRGGTEAFF. Written as DNA, the CDR3 is TGTGCCAGCTCACCACCGGGGAGGGGAGGCACTGAAGCTTTCTTT.

This chain connects TRBV9 to TRBJ2-5; possible D gene TRBD2, 7 bases. Between the trimmed V and J ends, which lost 4 bases and 2 bases, there was a span of 18 bases. Per germline, CDR1 SGDLS and CDR2 YYNGEE. The CDR3 contains 16 residues. The chain's CDR3 is CASSLGGPIFQETQYF. CDR3 bases: TGTGCCAGCAGCCTCGGGGGGCCGATATTTCAAGAGACCCAGTACTTC.

This clone came up a few times. The CDR3 DNA reads TGTGCCAGCAGCTTGGGAGGGGGCATCAGCAATCAGCCCCAGCATTTT. Amino acid sequence: CASSLGGGISNQPQHF. The chain employs TRBV5-8 and TRBJ1-5; 7 nucleotides line up with TRBD1. The J segment lost 1 base and the V segment lost 0 bases, leaving 4 bases of the junction unmatched. The CDR3 is made up of 16 amino acids. Germline CDR1 is SGHTS and CDR2 is YDEGEE.

The DNA of the CDR3 is TGTGCCAGCTCACAGGGACAGGGTAACGGTGAGCAGTTCTTC. This encodes CASSQGQGNGEQFF. V is TRBV18 and J is TRBJ2-1; 9 bases match TRBD1. The junction had 7 bases not matched to a gene; V was cut back by 4 bases and J by 9 bases. Per germline, CDR1 KGHSH and CDR2 LQKENI. This CDR3 has 14 residues. Full variable domain (missing parts from reference TRBV18 and TRBJ2-1): NAGVMQNPRHLVRRRGQEARLRCSPMKGHSHVYWYRQLPEEGLKFMVYLQKENIIDESGMPKERFSAEFPKEGPSILRIQQVVRGDSAAYFCASSQGQGNGEQFFGPGTRLTVL.

The chain recombines TRBV6-5 with TRBJ2-5; D uncertain. The CDR3 runs to 15 residues. The germline gives CDR1 MNHEY, CDR2 SVGAGI. With 7 bases removed from V and 5 bases from J, the gap between germline ends came to 20 bases. The CDR3 here is CASTSPVATRETQYF. The CDR3 nucleotides are TGTGCCAGCACCTCCCCCGTAGCAACAAGGGAGACCCAGTACTTC.

The genes are TRBV28 and TRBJ1-1; D is ambiguous. CDR1 MDHEN and CDR2 SYDVKM come from the germline V gene. The ends were cut back, 7 bases at V and 7 bases at J, with 10 bases in the middle. This CDR3 has 11 residues. The CDR3, as DNA: TGTGCCAGCAACTTAGTTGGTGAAGCTTTCTTT. Encoded protein: CASNLVGEAFF.

The CDR3 is CATSRGRGLTTDTQYF. The CDR3 DNA is TGTGCCACCAGCAGAGGGAGGGGGCTAACCACAGATACGCAGTATTTT. This chain links TRBV15 with TRBJ2-3; D might be TRBD1 (7 bases). With 1 base removed from V and 2 bases from J, the gap between germline ends came to 13 bases. CDR1 and CDR2 from the germline V gene are LNHNV and YYDKDF (reference sequence). This CDR3 spans 16 amino acids.

This clone showed up many times. V gene TRBV28 combines with J gene TRBJ1-3, with D uncertain. The V end was cut by 2 bases, the J end by 0 bases, with 8 bases between. The CDR3 loop spans 15 amino acids. CDR1 is MDHEN and CDR2 is SYDVKM in the germline V gene. The CDR3 nucleotides read TGTGCCAGCAGTTTAATGATGAGCTCTGGAAACACCATATATTTT. Protein: CASSLMMSSGNTIYF.

This chain joins TRBV30 and TRBJ2-7; D unclear. The CDR3 is 13 residues long. Trimming removed 0 bases at V and 2 bases at J, with 8 bases between. Germline values: CDR1 GTSNPN, CDR2 SVGIG (reference sequence). The CDR3 sequence is CAWSVSIAYEQYF. CDR3 DNA sequence: TGTGCCTGGAGTGTGAGCATAGCCTACGAGCAGTACTTC. The whole variable domain, remainder taken from reference TRBV30 and TRBJ2-7, is SQTIHQWPATLVQPVGSPLSLECTVEGTSNPNLYWYRQAAGRGLQLLFYSVGIGQISSEVPQNLSASRPQDRQFILSSKKLLLSDSGFYLCAWSVSIAYEQYFGPGTRLTVT.

This chain's CDR3 is CASSHGERQPQHF. The CDR3 nucleotides are TGTGCCAGCAGTCACGGAGAACGACAGCCCCAGCATTTT. The chain joins TRBV6-2 or TRBV6-3 to TRBJ1-5; D unresolved. Germline CDR1 and CDR2: MNHEY and SVGEGT. The CDR3 covers 13 residues. V lost 5 bases and J lost 7, with 12 bases in between.

This chain connects TRBV7-6 to TRBJ1-3; possibly TRBD1 for D (6 bases). V lost 5 bases, J lost 2 bases, and 16 bases lay in between. The germline V gene encodes CDR1 SGHVS and CDR2 FNYEAQ. The CDR3 is made up of 16 amino acids. The CDR3 coding sequence is TGTGCCAGCAGCGGACATGTGGGGGCCCCTGGAAACACCATATATTTT. This sequence encodes CASSGHVGAPGNTIYF.